A selection of T cell receptor beta chains follows, all from one sample in a study of OX40 agonist ivuxolimab in advanced cancers. Repertoires were generated with immunoSEQ multiplex PCR, while TCRdb's copy carries only in-frame clones and drops some. The sample records fewer than 75,000 clones, roughly nine tenths being singletons. Sequenced material: CD4+ or CD8+ T cells sorted from blood, taken in a trial of the OX40 agonist ivuxolimab. These receptors all come from an adult with an advanced solid tumor such as melanoma, head and neck, liver or kidney cancer. CDR3s leave out the opening cysteine and the closing phenylalanine or tryptophan. Each record gives: J gene, D gene, V gene, CDR3 protein. The D gene is left open where the match is weak.

j_gene: TRBJ1-1; d_gene: -; v_gene: TRBV19; CDR3aa: ASSMEGAGNTEAF
j_gene: TRBJ2-1; d_gene: -; v_gene: TRBV5-1; CDR3aa: ASTPGSPHNEQF
j_gene: TRBJ2-3; d_gene: TRBD2; v_gene: TRBV11-3; CDR3aa: ASSPSKRGSPDTQY
j_gene: TRBJ2-5; d_gene: TRBD1; v_gene: TRBV11-3; CDR3aa: ASSFFFGQGGQETQY
j_gene: TRBJ1-2; d_gene: -; v_gene: TRBV2; CDR3aa: ASSESTGTLFGYT
j_gene: TRBJ2-7; d_gene: -; v_gene: TRBV5-1; CDR3aa: ASSFSLAPTYEQY
j_gene: TRBJ2-7; d_gene: -; v_gene: TRBV29-1; CDR3aa: SVEYAGNEQY
j_gene: TRBJ2-5; d_gene: TRBD2; v_gene: TRBV5-4; CDR3aa: ASTSGRGRETQY
j_gene: TRBJ1-1; d_gene: -; v_gene: TRBV7-6; CDR3aa: ASSLMIGGGTEAF
j_gene: TRBJ1-1; d_gene: -; v_gene: TRBV6-1; CDR3aa: VSLRAPGAEAF
j_gene: TRBJ1-2; d_gene: -; v_gene: TRBV28; CDR3aa: ASSPPQGRLNYGYT
j_gene: TRBJ2-5; d_gene: -; v_gene: TRBV7-9; CDR3aa: ASTRTGGTGETQY
j_gene: TRBJ1-1; d_gene: -; v_gene: TRBV19; CDR3aa: ASSIDRGFEAF
j_gene: TRBJ1-2; d_gene: TRBD1; v_gene: TRBV28; CDR3aa: ASSSSSTGGAVNGYT
j_gene: TRBJ1-1; d_gene: -; v_gene: TRBV5-1; CDR3aa: ASSRDLRGGEAF
j_gene: TRBJ2-2; d_gene: -; v_gene: TRBV5-6; CDR3aa: ASSSADRNTGELF
j_gene: TRBJ1-6; d_gene: -; v_gene: TRBV4-2; CDR3aa: ASSQDRLGGSDSPLH
j_gene: TRBJ2-5; d_gene: -; v_gene: TRBV11-3; CDR3aa: ASSLKETQY
j_gene: TRBJ2-3; d_gene: TRBD1; v_gene: TRBV5-1; CDR3aa: ASSPIQGTGDTQY
j_gene: TRBJ2-2; d_gene: -; v_gene: TRBV5-1; CDR3aa: ASSLAERTLHTGELF
j_gene: TRBJ2-3; d_gene: -; v_gene: TRBV6-5; CDR3aa: ASSYSKADTQY
j_gene: TRBJ2-3; d_gene: TRBD1; v_gene: TRBV29-1; CDR3aa: SVVQGAGNTQY
j_gene: TRBJ2-4; d_gene: -; v_gene: TRBV2; CDR3aa: ASSTENIQY
j_gene: TRBJ1-5; d_gene: -; v_gene: TRBV6-5; CDR3aa: ASSYPQAYQPQH
j_gene: TRBJ1-4; d_gene: -; v_gene: TRBV28; CDR3aa: ASNERGARDEKLF
j_gene: TRBJ2-1; d_gene: -; v_gene: TRBV5-1; CDR3aa: ASSFLRSEQF
j_gene: TRBJ2-6; d_gene: -; v_gene: TRBV11-1; CDR3aa: ASSFGLPSSGANVLT
j_gene: TRBJ2-6; d_gene: -; v_gene: TRBV7-9; CDR3aa: ASSGRRSGANVLT
j_gene: TRBJ1-2; d_gene: TRBD1; v_gene: TRBV10-3; CDR3aa: AIGTEKNYGYT
j_gene: TRBJ2-5; d_gene: TRBD2; v_gene: TRBV29-1; CDR3aa: SVEGFLLAETQY
j_gene: TRBJ1-2; d_gene: -; v_gene: TRBV7-2; CDR3aa: ASSLMSGTYT
j_gene: TRBJ1-2; d_gene: TRBD1; v_gene: TRBV28; CDR3aa: ASSLGGGGQGRNYGYT
j_gene: TRBJ2-2; d_gene: -; v_gene: TRBV19; CDR3aa: ASKAAMNTGELF
j_gene: TRBJ2-1; d_gene: -; v_gene: TRBV4-1; CDR3aa: ASSQAGHTSYNEQF
j_gene: TRBJ2-7; d_gene: -; v_gene: TRBV10-3; CDR3aa: ATSGTEDEQY
j_gene: TRBJ1-2; d_gene: -; v_gene: TRBV5-4; CDR3aa: ASSFGRRGYT
j_gene: TRBJ2-1; d_gene: -; v_gene: TRBV5-8; CDR3aa: ASSSGGIPTNEQF
j_gene: TRBJ2-5; d_gene: TRBD2; v_gene: TRBV18; CDR3aa: ASSAFWASGNQETQY